Described below is a single T cell receptor beta chain sequence and its context. The antigen is undetermined. Trimming removed 3 bases from V and 0 bases from J, with 9 bases in between. Per the germline V gene, CDR1 is SNHLY and CDR2 is FYNNEI. The CDR3 contains 15 residues. This sample was included in a study of T cells after yellow fever vaccination. Study details: Preparation of fractions with low cell numbers was performed using SMART-Seq v4 Ultra Low Input.

Broader study findings: Booster samples showed a return of most primary-vaccination clones (roughly 96% CD4, approximately 88% CD8).

TCRdb ran MiXCR on the 5' RACE reads and lists one entry per CDR3 protein. The sample has around 300,000 distinct CDR3 sequences, roughly 13% seen once. The V and J genes are TRBV2 and TRBJ2-1; D is undetermined. The TCR originated in a man in his thirties or forties who received the YFV17D yellow fever vaccine. The sample consisted of CD4+ T cells sorted from PBMCs, taken 45 days after the yellow fever booster vaccination. CDR3 sequence reads: CASSDPSSSYNEQFF. As DNA, the CDR3 is TGTGCCAGCAGTGACCCCTCTAGCTCCTACAATGAGCAGTTCTTC.